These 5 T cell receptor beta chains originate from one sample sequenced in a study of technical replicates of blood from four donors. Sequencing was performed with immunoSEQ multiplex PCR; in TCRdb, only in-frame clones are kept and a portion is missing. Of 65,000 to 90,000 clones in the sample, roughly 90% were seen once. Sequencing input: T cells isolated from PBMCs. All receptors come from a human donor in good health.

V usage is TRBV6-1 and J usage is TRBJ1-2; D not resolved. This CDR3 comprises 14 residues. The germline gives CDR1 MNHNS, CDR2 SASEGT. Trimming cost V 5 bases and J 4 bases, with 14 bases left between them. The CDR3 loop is CASSSLGLAYGYTF. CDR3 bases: TGTGCCAGCAGTTCACTCGGACTGGCCTATGGCTACACCTTC.

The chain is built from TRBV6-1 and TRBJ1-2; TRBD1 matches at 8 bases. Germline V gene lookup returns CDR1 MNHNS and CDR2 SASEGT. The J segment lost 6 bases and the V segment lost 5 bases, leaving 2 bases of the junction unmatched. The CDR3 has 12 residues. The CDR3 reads CASSRTGHGYTF. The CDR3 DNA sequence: TGTGCCAGCAGTAGGACAGGGCATGGCTACACCTTC.

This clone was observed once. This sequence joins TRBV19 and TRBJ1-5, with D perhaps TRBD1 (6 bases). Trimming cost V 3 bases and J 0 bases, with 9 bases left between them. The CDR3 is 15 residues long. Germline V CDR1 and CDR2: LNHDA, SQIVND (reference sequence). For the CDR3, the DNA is TGTGCCAGTAGTATGGGGACAAATAGCAATCAGCCCCAGCATTTT. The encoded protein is CASSMGTNSNQPQHF.

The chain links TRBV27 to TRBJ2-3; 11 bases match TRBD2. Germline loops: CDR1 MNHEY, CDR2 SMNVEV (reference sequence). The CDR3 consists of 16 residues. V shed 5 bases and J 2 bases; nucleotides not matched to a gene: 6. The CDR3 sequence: CASSPRTSGFTDTQYF. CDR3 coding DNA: TGTGCCAGCAGTCCCCGGACTAGCGGGTTCACAGATACGCAGTATTTT.

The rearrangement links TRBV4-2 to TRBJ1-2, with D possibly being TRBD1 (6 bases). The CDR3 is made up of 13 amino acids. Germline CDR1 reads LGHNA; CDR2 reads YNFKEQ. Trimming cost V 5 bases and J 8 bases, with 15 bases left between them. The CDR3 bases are TGTGCCAGCAGCGAGCCGGGAGGGGGAGGCTACACCTTC. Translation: CASSEPGGGGYTF.